This TCR beta chain was captured by sequencing in a study of cytomegalovirus exposure and HLA in healthy donors. Study findings and constraints: Specificity for CMV antigens was confirmed in vitro for a few of the CMV-associated chains. Among TCR beta chains, those listed as cytomegalovirus-associated numbered about 150. Most TCR sequences were uncommon, yet certain public TCRs appeared in many donors.

The protocol was immunoSEQ multiplex PCR, while the TCRdb copy is restricted to in-frame clones and leaves out a portion. The sample lists 120,000 or so clones, 95% to 96% occurring once. An approximately 120-subject validation cohort, separate from the approximately 670-subject first cohort, supplied the donors. Notes on this clone: Its antigen remains unidentified.

CDR1 SQVTM and CDR2 ANQGSEA come from the germline V gene. V was cut by 5 bases and J by 6 bases, with 10 bases left in between. The CDR3 contains 12 residues. The chain has TRBV29-1 and TRBJ2-2; D may be TRBD2 (6 bases). The sequenced material came from PBMCs. The TCR comes from a man aged 18 to 29 in good health and CMV-seronegative. CDR3 in amino acids: CSVYTGAGELFF. The CDR3 coding sequence is TGCAGCGTTTACACGGGGGCCGGGGAGCTGTTTTTT.